The clone carrying this T cell receptor (beta chain) appeared a few times. Its antigen is not identified. TCRdb reprocessed the reads via MiXCR and lists one record per CDR3 protein. The data contain about 120,000 distinct CDR3 sequences, around 10% of them singletons. The source of the sample is a study of T cell repertoires in cytomegalovirus infection. The overall study: CMV infection and matching HLA type were both indicated by public TCR beta signatures. General study points: Carriers of CMV and the relevant HLA type were discriminated by public TCR beta frequency. Clonotypes of TCR beta that were HLA-C-restricted and CMV-specific dominated the ex vivo response.

Germline assignment: CDR1 SQVTM and CDR2 ANQGSEA. V was shortened by 2 bases and J by 1 base, with 8 bases between the two germline ends. The CDR3 totals 13 residues. The chain employs TRBV29-1 and TRBJ1-1; unclear D gene. This clonotype originated in a human donor in good health (CMV status not recorded). Some clones in this sample may be carry-over from other donors' samples. Sequencing input: PBMCs, sequenced either directly or after in vitro stimulation (not recorded which). The CDR3 region has the DNA TGCAGCGTTGAATCCCAAGGGAACACTGAAGCTTTCTTT. This gives the protein CSVESQGNTEAFF.